The 20 T cell receptor beta chains below come from one sample, sequenced in a study of CD8 T cells in Susac syndrome. Reverse transcription of about 0.5 to 1 ug RNA used random hexamers. TCRdb used MiXCR to reprocess the immunoSEQ multiplex PCR reads, holding one entry per CDR3 protein. The sample lists around 170,000 distinct CDR3 sequences; 90% to 97% were seen once. Sample: CD4+ T cells from PBMCs. The origin of the receptors is a human donor with Susac syndrome.

This clonotype was observed a few times. The genes are TRBV5-1 and TRBJ1-1; D gene ambiguous. This CDR3 is built from 13 residues. The germline V gene encodes CDR1 SGHRS and CDR2 YFSETQ. Trimming took 0 bases from V and 0 from J, leaving 3 bases between them. The DNA of the CDR3 is TGCGCCAGCAGCTTGGACCTGAACACTGAAGCTTTCTTT. Its translation: CASSLDLNTEAFF.

This clonotype was detected only once. The gene calls are TRBV6-5 and TRBJ1-2, with TRBD1 as a possible D gene (6 bases). The CDR3 runs 14 residues. Between the trimmed V and J ends, which lost 8 bases and 3 bases, there was a span of 16 bases. Germline V gene lookup returns CDR1 MNHEY and CDR2 SVGAGI. CDR3 protein: CASSDSLNHYGYTF. The CDR3 nucleotides are TGTGCCAGCTCGGACAGTTTAAACCACTATGGCTACACCTTC.

The CDR3 DNA reads as TGTGCCAGCAGTCCTATCAGCACAGATACGCAGTATTTT. Protein product: CASSPISTDTQYF. This rearrangement joins TRBV27 to TRBJ2-3; D ambiguous. V was cut by 5 bases and J by 0 bases, with 6 bases left in between. The V gene's germline CDR1 is MNHEY and CDR2 SMNVEV (reference sequence). There are 13 residues in the CDR3.

The chain employs TRBV6-6 and TRBJ2-5; 9 bases are shared with TRBD1. Per the germline V gene, CDR1 is MNHNY and CDR2 is SVGAGI (reference sequence). The V and J ends lost 6 bases and 5 bases, in that order; junction bases with no gene match: 7. The CDR3 loop spans 14 amino acids. CDR3 protein: CASSQGQGVETQYF. Here the CDR3 DNA reads TGTGCCAGCAGCCAGGGACAGGGCGTGGAGACCCAGTACTTC.

The V and J genes are TRBV5-4 and TRBJ2-1; 9 bases are a match to TRBD2. Germline trimming cut 0 bases from V and 6 bases from J; bases unmatched to any gene: 7. Germline lookup yields CDR1 SGHNT and CDR2 YYREEE (reference sequence). There are 16 residues in the CDR3. The CDR3 DNA sequence: TGTGCCAGCAGCTTGGGACGCGGGGGGGCCCCCAATGAGCAGTTCTTC. Translated, it gives CASSLGRGGAPNEQFF.

V is TRBV7-2 and J is TRBJ1-1; D remains ambiguous. Trimming removed 1 base from V and 0 bases from J, with 6 bases in between. The germline V gene has CDR1 SGHTA and CDR2 FQGNSA. The CDR3 has 14 residues. The DNA of the CDR3 is TGTGCCAGCAGCTTAGAATTGGTGAACACTGAAGCTTTCTTT. This gives the protein CASSLELVNTEAFF.

V and J are TRBV4-1 and TRBJ1-5; TRBD1 is a possible D gene (6 bases). With 11 bases removed from V and 7 bases from J, the gap between germline ends came to 15 bases. Germline values: CDR1 MGHRA, CDR2 YSYEKL. The CDR3 covers 12 residues. CDR3 bases: TGCGCCGGATACAGGGAAGTACAGCCCCAGCATTTT. Translated: CAGYREVQPQHF.

In the case of this clonotype: The junction does not match germline at one end; this may be a read error. The chain carries TRBV25-1 and TRBJ1-2, with D maybe TRBD1 (5 bases). The CDR3 covers 12 residues. CDR1 MGHDK and CDR2 SYGVNS come from the germline V gene. In DNA, the CDR3 is TGTGCCAGCCGTGAGGGGACCTATGGCTACACCTTC. Translating gives CASREGTYGYTF.

The chain employs TRBV9 and TRBJ1-2, with 11 bases aligning to TRBD1. In germline, CDR1 is SGDLS, CDR2 YYNGEE. The V segment lost 4 bases and the J segment 7 bases; nucleotides outside the gene matches: 6. CDR3 size: 14 residues. The DNA for the CDR3 is TGTGCCAGCAGCCCCGGACAGGGGGCTAGTGGCTACACCTTC. This gives the protein CASSPGQGASGYTF.

The chain couples TRBV20-1 to TRBJ2-7; D uncertain. The CDR3 is 14 residues long. V dropped 3 bases and J dropped 4 bases, with 16 bases sitting between them. CDR1 and CDR2 from the germline V gene are DFQATT and SNEGSKA (reference sequence). CDR3 residues: CSASQILDPYEQYF. The CDR3 DNA reads TGCAGTGCTAGTCAAATTCTAGACCCTTACGAGCAGTACTTC.

V usage is TRBV20-1 and J usage is TRBJ1-4, with no clear D. Germline V gene lookup returns CDR1 DFQATT and CDR2 SNEGSKA (reference sequence). CDR3 length: 12 amino acids. CDR3 nucleotides: TGCAGCCACGGCGGGCGGGATGAAAAACTGTTTTTT. Amino acid sequence: CSHGGRDEKLFF.

The chain uses TRBV30 and TRBJ2-2, with TRBD1 matching over 9 bases. V dropped 4 bases and J dropped 4; count of bases not matched to a gene: 10. The CDR3 consists of 16 residues. Per germline, CDR1 GTSNPN and CDR2 SVGIG (reference sequence). CDR3 nucleotide sequence: TGTGCCTGGAATCTACGGACAGGGGTTGGCACCGGGGAGCTGTTTTTT. Its translation is CAWNLRTGVGTGELFF.

V is TRBV7-9 and J is TRBJ2-1, with TRBD1 identical over 7 bases. This CDR3 spans 14 amino acids. Germline CDR1 SEHNR, CDR2 FQNEAQ (reference sequence). V lost 7 bases, J lost 5 bases, and 8 bases stayed unmatched. The CDR3 DNA reads as TGTGCCAGCACCGAGACAGGGCGGAACAATGAGCAGTTCTTC. It encodes CASTETGRNNEQFF.

The chain combines TRBV5-1 with TRBJ2-7; D remains unclear. Looked up from germline, CDR1 is SGHRS and CDR2 is YFSETQ. The CDR3 contains 15 residues. Trimming took off 0 bases at V and 3 bases at J, with 13 bases between the two ends. The CDR3 DNA follows: TGCGCCAGCAGCTTGGAATCCCCTCGTTACTACGAGCAGTACTTC. Translation gives CASSLESPRYYEQYF.

This chain links TRBV6-5 with TRBJ1-5; tentatively, D is TRBD1 (5 bases). This CDR3 is built from 13 residues. The germline V and J ends were trimmed by 4 bases and 7 bases, with 11 bases remaining between them. Germline assignment: CDR1 MNHEY and CDR2 SVGAGI. The CDR3 sequence is CASSLNRWQPQHF. Written as DNA, the CDR3 is TGTGCCAGCAGTTTGAACAGGTGGCAGCCCCAGCATTTT.

This clonotype turned up a few times. This chain joins TRBV5-6 and TRBJ1-2; no definite D call. The CDR3 is made up of 14 amino acids. Between the trimmed V and J ends, which lost 4 bases and 2 bases, there was a span of 12 bases. Germline CDR1 and CDR2: SGHDT and YYEEEE. The CDR3 DNA reads TGTGCCAGCAGCCCCCGGACGGGAAACTATGGCTACACCTTC. It codes for CASSPRTGNYGYTF.

The rearrangement links TRBV30 to TRBJ2-7, with 8 bases aligning to TRBD1. The CDR3 totals 19 residues. The V and J ends lost 0 bases and 1 base, in that order; junction bases with no gene match: 17. Germline assignment: CDR1 GTSNPN and CDR2 SVGIG (reference sequence). CDR3 DNA: TGTGCCTGGAGTGTACTGGGCACAGGGGGAAGGGGATTGTCCTACGAGCAGTACTTC. Its translation: CAWSVLGTGGRGLSYEQYF.

This chain links TRBV7-3 with TRBJ2-6; TRBD2 agrees at 9 bases. V lost 2 bases, J lost 0 bases, and 2 bases stayed unmatched. The CDR3 spans 17 residues. Germline CDR1 is SGHTA and CDR2 is FQGTGA. The chain's CDR3 is CASSLGGGASGANVLTF. The CDR3 DNA reads TGTGCCAGCAGCTTAGGCGGGGGGGCCTCTGGGGCCAACGTCCTGACTTTC.

This clonotype was seen a few times. This chain connects TRBV5-1 to TRBJ2-7, with a tentative D call TRBD1 (6 bases). The CDR3 consists of 14 residues. CDR1 is SGHRS and CDR2 is YFSETQ in the germline V gene. V lost 2 bases and J 3 bases, leaving 12 bases between the germline ends. CDR3 residues: CASSFKGDNYEQYF. As DNA, the CDR3 is TGCGCCAGCAGCTTTAAAGGGGACAACTACGAGCAGTACTTC.

The genes are TRBV24-1 and TRBJ2-3; D call uncertain. The V end lost 3 bases, the J end lost 3 bases, and 9 bases lay between the germline ends. Germline V CDR1 and CDR2: KGHDR, SFDVKD. CDR3 length: 14 residues. The CDR3 loop reads CATSDHRGTDTQYF. CDR3 DNA sequence: TGTGCCACCAGTGATCACCGCGGAACAGATACGCAGTATTTT.